This T cell receptor beta chain was recovered during a study of blood T cell repertoires in COVID-19. Across the whole study: Specimens from acute and convalescent COVID-19 originated in the United States, Italy and Spain. T cells, B-cell-depleted T cells, or PBMCs provided the cDNA or gDNA that served as material.

Trimming cost V 4 bases and J 4 bases, with 16 bases left between them. The germline CDR1 and CDR2 sequences are SGDLS and YYNGEE. CDR3 length: 15 residues. The Seattle site enrolled patients during active infection and followed them longitudinally. Original processing notes: Estimation of nucleated cell counts was performed using reference gene primer amplification. Assay: immunoSEQ multiplex PCR; the TCRdb copy retains only in-frame clones and omits some. From that table come the V and J calls and clone size; the DNA was used to work out D and trimming. Altogether some 220,000 clones are present, around four fifths being singletons, with the ten largest covering 5.2%.

The sequenced sample was peripheral blood. This TCR was sampled from a woman in her 70s with COVID-19, enrolled during active disease. J is TRBJ2-3 and V is TRBV9; TRBD1 is a possible D gene (5 bases). Here the CDR3 reads CASSFSGQGPDTQYF. CDR3 bases: TGTGCCAGCAGCTTTTCCGGGCAGGGTCCAGATACGCAGTATTTT.